The text below deals with one T cell receptor beta chain. This entry belongs to a study of blood T cell repertoires in COVID-19. Turning to the study itself: Sample material is recorded as cDNA or gDNA derived from T cells, B-cell-depleted T cells, or PBMCs.

The table came from immunoSEQ multiplex PCR; TCRdb's copy has only in-frame clones and leaves some out. The sample lists 100,000 to 150,000 clones, about 84% occurring once. Germline CDR1 SGHDT, CDR2 YYEEEE. This CDR3 is built from 15 residues. V was clipped by 2 bases and J by 1 base, with 12 bases between them. The sequencing sample was made of peripheral blood. This clonotype was obtained from a woman aged 60 to 75 with acute or convalescent COVID-19. The chain couples TRBV5-6 to TRBJ1-1, with a tentative D call TRBD1 (5 bases). The CDR3 region has the DNA TGTGCCAGCAGCTTTTCTCAGGGAGGGAACACTGAAGCTTTCTTT. This gives the protein CASSFSQGGNTEAFF.